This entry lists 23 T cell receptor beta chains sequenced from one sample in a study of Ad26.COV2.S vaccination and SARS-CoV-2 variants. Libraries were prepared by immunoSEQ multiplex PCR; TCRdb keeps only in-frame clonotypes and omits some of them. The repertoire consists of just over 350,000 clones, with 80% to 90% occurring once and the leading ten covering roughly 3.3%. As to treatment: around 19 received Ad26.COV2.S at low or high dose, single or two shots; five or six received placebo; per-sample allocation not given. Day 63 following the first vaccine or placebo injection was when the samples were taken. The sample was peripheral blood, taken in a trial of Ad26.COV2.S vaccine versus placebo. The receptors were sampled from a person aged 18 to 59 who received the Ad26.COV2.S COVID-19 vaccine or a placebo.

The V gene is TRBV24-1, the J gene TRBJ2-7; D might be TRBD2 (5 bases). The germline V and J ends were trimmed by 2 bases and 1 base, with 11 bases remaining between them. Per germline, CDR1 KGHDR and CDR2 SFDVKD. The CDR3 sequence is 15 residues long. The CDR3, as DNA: TGTGCCACCAGTGATTCCGGTAGCGCATCCTACGAGCAGTACTTC. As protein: CATSDSGSASYEQYF.

CDR3 sequence (DNA): TGTGCCAGCAGTTACGGGCTAGCGGGGGGGCGTGGAAATGAGCAGTTCTTC. Translated: CASSYGLAGGRGNEQFF. This chain uses TRBV6-2 or TRBV6-3 with TRBJ2-1; 12 bases are shared with TRBD2. V lost 2 bases, J lost 7 bases, and 9 bases stayed unmatched. This CDR3 is built from 17 residues. Germline V gene sequence: CDR1 MNHEY, CDR2 SVGEGT.

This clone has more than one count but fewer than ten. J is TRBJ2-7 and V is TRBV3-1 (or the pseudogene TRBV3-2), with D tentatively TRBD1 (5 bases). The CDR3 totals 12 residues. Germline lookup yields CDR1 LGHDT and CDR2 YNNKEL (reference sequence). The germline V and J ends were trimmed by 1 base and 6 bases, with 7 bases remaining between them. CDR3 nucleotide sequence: TGTGCCAGCAGCCAAGCAGGGCGCGAGCAGTACTTC. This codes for CASSQAGREQYF.

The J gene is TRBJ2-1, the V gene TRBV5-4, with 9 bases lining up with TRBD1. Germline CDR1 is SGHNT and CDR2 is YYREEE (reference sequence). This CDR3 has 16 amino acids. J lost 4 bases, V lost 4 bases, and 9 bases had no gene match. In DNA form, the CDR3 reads TGTGCCAGCAGCCATAAGCGGGACAGGGTTTACAATGAGCAGTTCTTC. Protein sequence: CASSHKRDRVYNEQFF.

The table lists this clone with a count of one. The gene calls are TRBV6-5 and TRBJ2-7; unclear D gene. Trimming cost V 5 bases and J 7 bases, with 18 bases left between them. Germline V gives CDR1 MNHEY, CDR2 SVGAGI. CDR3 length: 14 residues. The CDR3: CASSPRKATREQYF. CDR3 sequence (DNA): TGTGCCAGCAGTCCACGAAAGGCGACGCGAGAGCAGTACTTC.

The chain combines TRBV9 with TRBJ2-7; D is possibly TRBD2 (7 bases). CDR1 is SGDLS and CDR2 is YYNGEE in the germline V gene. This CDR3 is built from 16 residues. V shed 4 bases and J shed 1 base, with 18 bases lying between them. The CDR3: CASSPRPGGPSYEQYF. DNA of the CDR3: TGTGCCAGCAGCCCCCGACCCGGGGGGCCTTCCTACGAGCAGTACTTC.

In DNA, the CDR3 is TGCGCCAGCAGCCAAGATAGGGGGCGGGCTTTCTTT. Encoded protein: CASSQDRGRAFF. This chain uses TRBV4-3 with TRBJ1-1; 7 nucleotides agree with TRBD1. V gave up 0 bases and J gave up 11 bases; unmatched junction bases: 3. The CDR3 runs to 12 residues. CDR1 is LGHNA, CDR2 YSLEER, per germline.

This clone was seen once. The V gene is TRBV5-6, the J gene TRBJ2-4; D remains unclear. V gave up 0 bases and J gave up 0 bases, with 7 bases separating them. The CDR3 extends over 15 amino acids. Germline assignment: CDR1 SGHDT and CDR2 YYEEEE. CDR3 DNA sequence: TGTGCCAGCAGCTTGGGGTTACTAGCCAAAAACATTCAGTACTTC. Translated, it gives CASSLGLLAKNIQYF.

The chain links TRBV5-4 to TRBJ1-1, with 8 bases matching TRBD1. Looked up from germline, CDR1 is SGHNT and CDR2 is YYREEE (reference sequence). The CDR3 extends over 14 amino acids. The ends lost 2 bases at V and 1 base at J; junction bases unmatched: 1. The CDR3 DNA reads TGTGCCAGCAGCTTTCAGGGGGCGAACACTGAAGCTTTCTTT. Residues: CASSFQGANTEAFF. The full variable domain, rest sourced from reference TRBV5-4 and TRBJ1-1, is ETGVTQSPTHLIKTRGQQVTLRCSSQSGHNTVSWYQQALGQGPQFIFQYYREEENGRGNFPPRFSGLQFPNYSSELNVNALELDDSALYLCASSFQGANTEAFFGQGTRLTVV.

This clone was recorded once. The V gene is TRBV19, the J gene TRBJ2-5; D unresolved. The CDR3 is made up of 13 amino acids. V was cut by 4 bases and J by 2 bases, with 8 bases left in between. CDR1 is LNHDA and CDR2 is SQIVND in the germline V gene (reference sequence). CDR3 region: CASSTNRQETQYF. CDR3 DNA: TGTGCCAGTAGTACAAACAGACAAGAGACCCAGTACTTC.

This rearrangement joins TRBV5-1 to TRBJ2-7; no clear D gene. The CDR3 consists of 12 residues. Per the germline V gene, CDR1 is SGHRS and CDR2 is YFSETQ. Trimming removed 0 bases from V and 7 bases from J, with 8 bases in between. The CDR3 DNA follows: TGCGCCAGCAGCTTGGACCGTCAGGAGCAGTACTTC. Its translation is CASSLDRQEQYF.

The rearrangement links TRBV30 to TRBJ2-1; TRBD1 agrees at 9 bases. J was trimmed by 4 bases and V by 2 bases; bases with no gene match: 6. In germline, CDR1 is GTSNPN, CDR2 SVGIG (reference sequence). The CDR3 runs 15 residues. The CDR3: CAWSPWTGAYNEQFF. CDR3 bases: TGTGCCTGGAGTCCATGGACAGGGGCGTACAATGAGCAGTTCTTC.

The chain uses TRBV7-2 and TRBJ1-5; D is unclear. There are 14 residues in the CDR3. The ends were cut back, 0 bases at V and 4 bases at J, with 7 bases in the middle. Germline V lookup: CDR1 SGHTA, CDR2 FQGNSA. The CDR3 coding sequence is TGTGCCAGCAGCTTAGCCAGGAGTAATCAGCCCCAGCATTTT. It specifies CASSLARSNQPQHF.

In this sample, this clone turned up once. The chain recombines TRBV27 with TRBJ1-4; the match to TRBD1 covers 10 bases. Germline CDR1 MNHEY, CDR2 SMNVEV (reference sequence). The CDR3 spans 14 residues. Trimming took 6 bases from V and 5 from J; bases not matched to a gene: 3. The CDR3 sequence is CASSWDRGNEKLFF. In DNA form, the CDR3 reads TGTGCCAGCAGCTGGGACAGGGGCAATGAAAAACTGTTTTTT.

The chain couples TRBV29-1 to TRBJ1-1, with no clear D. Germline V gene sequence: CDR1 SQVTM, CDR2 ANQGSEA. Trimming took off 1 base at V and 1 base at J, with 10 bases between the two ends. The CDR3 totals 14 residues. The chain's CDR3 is CSVEVRLSNTEAFF. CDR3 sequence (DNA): TGCAGCGTTGAAGTTAGGCTCTCGAACACTGAAGCTTTCTTT.

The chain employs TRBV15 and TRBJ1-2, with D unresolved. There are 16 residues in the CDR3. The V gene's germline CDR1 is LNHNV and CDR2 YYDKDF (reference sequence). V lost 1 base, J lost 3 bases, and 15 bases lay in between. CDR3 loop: CATSRGWEADYYGYTF. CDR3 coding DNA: TGTGCCACCAGCAGAGGGTGGGAGGCGGACTACTATGGCTACACCTTC.

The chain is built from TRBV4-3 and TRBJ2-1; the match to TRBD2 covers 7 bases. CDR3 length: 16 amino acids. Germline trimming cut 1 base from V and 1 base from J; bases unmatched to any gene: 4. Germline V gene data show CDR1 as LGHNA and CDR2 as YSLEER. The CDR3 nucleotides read TGCGCCAGCAGCCAAGGAGCGGGGTTATCCTACAATGAGCAGTTCTTC. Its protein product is CASSQGAGLSYNEQFF.

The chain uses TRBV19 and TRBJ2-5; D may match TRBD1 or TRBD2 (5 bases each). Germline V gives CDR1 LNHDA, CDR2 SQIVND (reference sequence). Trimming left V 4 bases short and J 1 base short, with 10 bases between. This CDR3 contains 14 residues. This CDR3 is CASSSRGSQETQYF. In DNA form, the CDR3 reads TGTGCCAGTAGTAGCCGGGGCTCCCAAGAGACCCAGTACTTC.

CDR3 in DNA: TGTGCCTGGAGTCCCTGGGACAGCCACACAGATACGCAGTATTTT. The encoded protein is CAWSPWDSHTDTQYF. The chain links TRBV30 to TRBJ2-3; TRBD1 matches at 7 bases. Germline values: CDR1 GTSNPN, CDR2 SVGIG (reference sequence). CDR3 length: 15 amino acids. The trim removed 2 bases at V and 2 bases at J, leaving 7 bases unmatched.

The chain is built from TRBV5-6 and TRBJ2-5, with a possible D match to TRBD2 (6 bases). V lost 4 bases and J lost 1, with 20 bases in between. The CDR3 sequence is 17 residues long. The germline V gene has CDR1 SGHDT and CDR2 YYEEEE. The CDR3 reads CASSPPTRAPPQETQYF. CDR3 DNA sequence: TGTGCCAGCAGCCCACCGACTAGAGCCCCCCCCCAAGAGACCCAGTACTTC.

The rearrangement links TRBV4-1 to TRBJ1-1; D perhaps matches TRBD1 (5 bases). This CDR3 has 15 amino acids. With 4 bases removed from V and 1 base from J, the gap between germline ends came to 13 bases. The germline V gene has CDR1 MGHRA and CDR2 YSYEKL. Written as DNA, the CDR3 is TGCGCCAGCAGCCTCCTGGGAGGGACGAACACTGAAGCTTTCTTT. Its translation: CASSLLGGTNTEAFF.

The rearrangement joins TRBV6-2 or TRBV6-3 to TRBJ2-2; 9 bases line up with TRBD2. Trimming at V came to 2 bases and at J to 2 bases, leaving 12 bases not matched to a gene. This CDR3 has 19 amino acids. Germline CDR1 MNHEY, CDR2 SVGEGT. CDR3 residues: CASSYPWGSGGENTGELFF. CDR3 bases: TGTGCCAGCAGTTACCCTTGGGGTAGCGGGGGAGAAAACACCGGGGAGCTGTTTTTT.

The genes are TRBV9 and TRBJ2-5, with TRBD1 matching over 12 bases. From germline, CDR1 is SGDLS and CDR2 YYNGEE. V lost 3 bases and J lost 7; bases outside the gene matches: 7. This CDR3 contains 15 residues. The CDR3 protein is CASSAGDRGHGTQYF. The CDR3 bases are TGTGCCAGCAGCGCGGGGGACAGGGGGCATGGGACCCAGTACTTC.